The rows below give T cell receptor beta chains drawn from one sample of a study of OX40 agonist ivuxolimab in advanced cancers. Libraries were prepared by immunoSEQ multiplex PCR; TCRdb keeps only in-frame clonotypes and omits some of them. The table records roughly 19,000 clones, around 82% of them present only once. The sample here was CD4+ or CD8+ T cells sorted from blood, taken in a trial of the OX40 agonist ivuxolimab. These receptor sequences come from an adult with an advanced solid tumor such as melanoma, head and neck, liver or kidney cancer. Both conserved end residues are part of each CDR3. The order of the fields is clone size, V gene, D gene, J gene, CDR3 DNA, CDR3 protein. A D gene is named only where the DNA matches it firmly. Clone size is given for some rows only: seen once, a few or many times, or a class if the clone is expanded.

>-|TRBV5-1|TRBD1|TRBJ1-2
TGCGCCAGCAGCACTGGGACAGGGGAAGGACTAGTCTATGGCTACACCTTC
CASSTGTGEGLVYGYTF
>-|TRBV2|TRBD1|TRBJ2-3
TGTGCCAGCAGTTTACCGGGACAGGGGTTTGAGGATACGCAGTATTTT
CASSLPGQGFEDTQYF
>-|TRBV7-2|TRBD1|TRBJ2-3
TGTGCCAGCAGCCCCGGACAGGTAGCAGATACGCAGTATTTT
CASSPGQVADTQYF
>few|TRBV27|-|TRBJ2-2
TGTGCCAGCAGTTTTGGTACAGGGAACGGGGAGCTGTTTTTT
CASSFGTGNGELFF
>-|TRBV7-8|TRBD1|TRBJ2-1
TGTGCCAGCAGCCCAAGGACAGGATCCTCCTACAATGAGCAGTTCTTC
CASSPRTGSSYNEQFF
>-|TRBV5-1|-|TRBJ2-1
TGCGCCAGCAGCAAAGAAATACCATACAATGAGCAGTTCTTC
CASSKEIPYNEQFF
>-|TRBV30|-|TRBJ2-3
TGTGCCTGGAGTGAATCGACGTACTACACAGATACGCAGTATTTT
CAWSESTYYTDTQYF
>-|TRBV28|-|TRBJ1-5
TGTGCCAGCAGTTCCGAACCTCCCAACCCAGCTGGGCATTTT
CASSSEPPNPAGHF
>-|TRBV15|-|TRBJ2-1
TGTGCCACCAGCAGAGGGCCGGACAATGAGCAGTTCTTC
CATSRGPDNEQFF
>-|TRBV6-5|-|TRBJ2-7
TGTGCCAGCAGTTACTCCTCGAGGGGGTCCTACGAGCAGTACTTC
CASSYSSRGSYEQYF
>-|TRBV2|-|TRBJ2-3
TGTGCCAGCAGTGCGGGGAGCGCAGATACGCAGTATTTT
CASSAGSADTQYF
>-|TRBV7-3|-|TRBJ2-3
TGTGCCAGCAGCTTAGGTACGGCAGGGGCAGGCGATACGCAGTATTTT
CASSLGTAGAGDTQYF
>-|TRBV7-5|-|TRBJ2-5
TGTGCCAGAAGCCGGGTGAAGGAAGAGACCCAGTACTTC
CARSRVKEETQYF
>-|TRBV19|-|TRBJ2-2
TGTGCCAGTAGTATTCGGCAGGGGGGGGCGGGGGAGCTGTTTTTT
CASSIRQGGAGELFF
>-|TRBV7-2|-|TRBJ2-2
TGTGCCAGCAGCTTTCAGGGCGGCACCGGGGAGCTGTTTTTT
CASSFQGGTGELFF
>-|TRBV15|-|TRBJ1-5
TGTGCCACCAGCAGAGATTTATCCCCCCAGCCCCAGCATTTT
CATSRDLSPQPQHF
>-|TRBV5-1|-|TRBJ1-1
TGCACCAGCAGCTTGGCCGGGACTTCGAACACTGAAGCTTTCTTT
CTSSLAGTSNTEAFF
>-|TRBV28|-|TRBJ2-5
TGTGCCAGCAGCTTAGTAGGGTTTCGAGAGACCCAGTACTTC
CASSLVGFRETQYF
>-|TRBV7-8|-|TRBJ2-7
TGTGCCAGCAGCCCCCGGGACGGCGGGTACGAGCAGTACTTC
CASSPRDGGYEQYF
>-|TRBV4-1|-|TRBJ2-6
TGCGCCAGCAGCCAAGATCTTCCTAACAGGGCTGGGGCCAACGTCCTGACTTTC
CASSQDLPNRAGANVLTF
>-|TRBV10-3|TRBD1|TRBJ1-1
TGTGCCACCTGGGACAGGGCTGAAGCTTTCTTT
CATWDRAEAFF
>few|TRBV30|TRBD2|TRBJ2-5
TGTGCCTGGAAGTCGGGCGGGAGCCCCCAAGAGACCCAGTACTTC
CAWKSGGSPQETQYF
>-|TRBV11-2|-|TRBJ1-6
TGTGCCAGCAGCTTATCCATTATGAGTTCACCCCTCCACTTT
CASSLSIMSSPLHF
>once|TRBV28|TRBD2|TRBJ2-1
TGTGCCAGCGTGATGGGGAGGGCAGGGTACAATGAGCAGTTCTTC
CASVMGRAGYNEQFF
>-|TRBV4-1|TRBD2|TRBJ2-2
TGCGCCAGCAGCCCCTTCGGGCTAGCGGGAGGAGTAAACACCGGGGAGCTGTTTTTT
CASSPFGLAGGVNTGELFF
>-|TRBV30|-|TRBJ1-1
TGTGCCTGGAGTACTTGGGGGAATGCTGAAGCTTTCTTT
CAWSTWGNAEAFF